This T cell receptor (beta chain) was found in a study of blood T cell repertoires in COVID-19. The CDR3 sequence is 16 residues long. Trimming cost V 3 bases and J 7 bases, with 19 bases left between them. The germline gives CDR1 MDHEN, CDR2 SYDVKM. In terms of age and location, participants ranged from roughly 18 to 90 years and lived in about 25 US areas. Donors were grouped by their self-reported clinical history. Method: immunoSEQ multiplex PCR; TCRdb's copy keeps in-frame clones and lacks some. Here the sample spans about 310,000 clones, less than 85% being singletons. This clone appeared many times.

The sample taken for sequencing was PBMCs or T cells enriched from blood (not recorded which). The receptor comes from a woman aged 25 to 39 who had been exposed to COVID-19. The genes are TRBV28 and TRBJ2-1, with D maybe TRBD2 (6 bases). The chain's CDR3 is CASSFLGGNGRNEQFF. Written as DNA, the CDR3 is TGTGCCAGCAGTTTTCTTGGCGGGAACGGCAGGAATGAGCAGTTCTTC.